Listed here are 17 T cell receptor beta chains from one sample, sequenced in a study of cytomegalovirus exposure and HLA in healthy donors. The PCR employed 60 Vbeta primers together with 13 Jbeta primers. Here immunoSEQ multiplex PCR was the method, and the copy in TCRdb shows in-frame clones only, minus some. The table includes roughly 98,000 clones, around 82% detected once. Specimen: PBMCs. The receptor source for this set is a man in his forties in good health and CMV-seronegative.

This clone was recorded once. The junction shows a germline mismatch at one end, possibly a read error. The chain recombines TRBV7-7 with TRBJ2-5, with 10 bases lining up with TRBD2. This CDR3 is 16 amino acids long. The V gene's germline CDR1 is SSHAT and CDR2 FNYEAQ (reference sequence). CDR3 residues: CASSFGFSGGKETQYF. The DNA of the CDR3 is TGTGCTAGCAGCTTCGGGTTTAGCGGGGGGAAAGAGACCCAGTACTTC. The full variable domain, with the rest looked up from reference TRBV7-7 and TRBJ2-5, is GAGVSQSPRYKVTKRGQDVTLRCDPISSHATLYWYQQALGQGPEFLTYFNYEAQPDKSGLPSDRFSAERPEGSISTLTIQRTEQRDSAMYRCASSFGFSGGKETQYFGPGTRLLVL.

The chain is built from TRBV5-1 and TRBJ2-5; 11 nucleotides align to TRBD2. The V and J ends lost 6 bases and 2 bases, in that order; junction bases with no gene match: 15. CDR1 is SGHRS, CDR2 YFSETQ, per germline. The CDR3 has 18 residues. The DNA of the CDR3 is TGCGCCAGCACCCCGAGTGGCCTAGCGGGGGGTAAGCAAGAGACCCAGTACTTC. Translating gives CASTPSGLAGGKQETQYF. Filled out from reference TRBV5-1 and TRBJ2-5, the complete variable domain reads KAGVTQTPRYLIKTRGQQVTLSCSPISGHRSVSWYQQTPGQGLQFLFEYFSETQRNKGNFPGRFSGRQFSNSRSEMNVSTLELGDSALYLCASTPSGLAGGKQETQYFGPGTRLLVL.

The rearrangement uses TRBV9 and TRBJ2-3, with a weak D call TRBD1 (6 bases). This CDR3 contains 14 residues. Germline assignment: CDR1 SGDLS and CDR2 YYNGEE. Trimming took off 4 bases at V and 4 bases at J, with 13 bases between the two ends. The CDR3 nucleotides are TGTGCCAGCAGCTTTGGGGGCGTAGCAGATACGCAGTATTTT. Its translation: CASSFGGVADTQYF.

CDR3 bases: TGTGCCAGCAGCTTCGGGATGGGTGCAGGAAACTACGAGCAGTACTTC. Protein: CASSFGMGAGNYEQYF. The rearrangement uses TRBV5-6 and TRBJ2-7; D is perhaps TRBD2 (5 bases). V lost 2 bases to trimming and J lost 3 bases, with 18 bases between them. From germline, CDR1 is SGHDT and CDR2 YYEEEE. This CDR3 is 16 amino acids long.

This clone has just a few counts. This CDR3 is also generated by other DNA sequences in the sample. The chain is built from TRBV7-3 and TRBJ2-5; TRBD1 matches 9 bases. CDR1 and CDR2 (germline): SGHTA, FQGTGA. CDR3 length equals 14 residues. J gave up 3 bases and V 4 bases, and 3 bases lay outside the gene matches. This CDR3 reads CASSSGQGEETQYF. The DNA for the CDR3 is TGTGCCAGCAGCTCGGGACAGGGCGAAGAGACCCAGTACTTC.

This sequence joins TRBV6-4 and TRBJ1-6; 9 bases are shared with TRBD1. J gave up 7 bases and V 6 bases, and 7 bases lay outside the gene matches. Per the germline V gene, CDR1 is MRHNA and CDR2 is SNTAGT. The CDR3 has 15 amino acids. The CDR3 here is CASSSTGTGNSPLHF. CDR3 in DNA: TGTGCCAGCAGCTCTACCGGGACAGGGAATTCACCCCTCCACTTT.

The V call is TRBV5-1, the J call TRBJ2-7, with TRBD2 matching 10 bases. This CDR3 spans 16 amino acids. V lost 2 bases, J lost 2 bases, and 7 bases stayed unmatched. The germline V gene encodes CDR1 SGHRS and CDR2 YFSETQ. As DNA, the CDR3 is TGCGCCAGCAGCTTCTCCTCTAGCGGGGGAACCTACGAGCAGTACTTC. Protein: CASSFSSSGGTYEQYF.

The V and J genes are TRBV2 and TRBJ2-5, with 8 bases identical to TRBD2. CDR3 length: 16 amino acids. The ends lost 4 bases at V and 0 bases at J; junction bases unmatched: 7. Per germline, CDR1 SNHLY and CDR2 FYNNEI. DNA for the CDR3: TGTGCCAGCAGTGGGCGACCGGGGGGGTACCAAGAGACCCAGTACTTC. It encodes CASSGRPGGYQETQYF.

The chain has TRBV15 and TRBJ2-5, with 12 bases matching TRBD2. The tail of the sequence fits TRBJ2-7 better, so the J call may be wrong. Germline V gene data show CDR1 as LNHNV and CDR2 as YYDKDF (reference sequence). The CDR3 contains 15 residues. CDR3 coding DNA: TGTGCCACCAGCAGAGGGCCTAGCGGGAGGGGCGAGCAGTACTTC. Protein: CATSRGPSGRGEQYF.

In its sample, this clone was seen once. The genes are TRBV7-9 and TRBJ1-4, with TRBD1 identical over 8 bases. The CDR3 consists of 15 residues. V was clipped by 4 bases and J by 7 bases; unmatched bases: 8. CDR1 and CDR2 (germline): SEHNR, FQNEAQ (reference sequence). CDR3 bases: TGTGCCAGCAGCTCCTCTCAGGGGGCGGCTGAAAAACTGTTTTTT. As protein: CASSSSQGAAEKLFF. Full variable domain (outside the CDR3, taken from reference TRBV7-9 and TRBJ1-4): DTGVSQNPRHKITKRGQNVTFRCDPISEHNRLYWYRQTLGQGPEFLTYFQNEAQLEKSRLLSDRFSAERPKGSFSTLEIQRTEQGDSAMYLCASSSSQGAAEKLFFGSGTQLSVL.

The CDR3 bases are TGTGCCAGCACCCGACAGGGGCTAGAGACCCAGTACTTC. This codes for CASTRQGLETQYF. The rearrangement uses TRBV6-1 and TRBJ2-5; 8 bases line up with TRBD1. The CDR3 is made up of 13 amino acids. CDR1 and CDR2 from the germline V gene are MNHNS and SASEGT. After removal of 7 bases from V and 4 bases from J, the junction contained 5 bases not matched to a gene.

The chain joins TRBV2 to TRBJ2-5; D is perhaps TRBD2 (7 bases). Trimming cost V 6 bases and J 1 base, with 9 bases left between them. Looked up from germline, CDR1 is SNHLY and CDR2 is FYNNEI. The CDR3 is made up of 13 amino acids. CDR3 DNA sequence: TGTGCCAGCAGCCGGGGGGCCCAAGAGACCCAGTACTTC. Encoded protein: CASSRGAQETQYF.

The V call is TRBV30, the J call TRBJ2-7, with D perhaps matching TRBD2 (6 bases). Trimming stripped 0 bases from V and 7 bases from J, with 19 bases between. In germline, CDR1 is GTSNPN, CDR2 SVGIG (reference sequence). The CDR3 sequence is 15 residues long. CDR3 DNA: TGTGCCTGGAGTGTACTCACCGGGGGAGTGGGTGAGCAGTACTTC. This translates into CAWSVLTGGVGEQYF.

The V and J genes are TRBV9 and TRBJ1-2; maybe TRBD1 (5 bases). The CDR3 has 13 amino acids. Germline-derived CDR1 and CDR2 are SGDLS and YYNGEE. V was cut by 7 bases and J by 8 bases, with 18 bases left in between. The CDR3 DNA follows: TGTGCCAGCCGGGGGTTACTGGGCGAGGGCTACACCTTC. Protein sequence: CASRGLLGEGYTF.

The chain couples TRBV28 to TRBJ1-5, with D tentatively TRBD1 (6 bases). Germline CDR1 is MDHEN and CDR2 is SYDVKM. This CDR3 is built from 14 residues. V lost 4 bases to trimming and J lost 4 bases, with 11 bases between them. The CDR3 here is CASSSGVGNQPQHF. The DNA of the CDR3 is TGTGCCAGCAGTTCAGGGGTTGGGAATCAGCCCCAGCATTTT.

This clone was counted once. The genes are TRBV4-2 and TRBJ2-1; 9 bases are shared with TRBD1. V was clipped by 8 bases and J by 6 bases; unmatched bases: 11. Germline-derived CDR1 and CDR2 are LGHNA and YNFKEQ. This CDR3 has 15 amino acids. The CDR3: CASSITGTGSNEQFF. CDR3 bases: TGTGCCAGCTCAATAACCGGGACAGGGAGCAATGAGCAGTTCTTC.

The chain links TRBV6-4 to TRBJ2-2; TRBD1 matches at 8 bases. J gave up 3 bases and V 6 bases, and 12 bases lay outside the gene matches. There are 17 residues in the CDR3. Looked up from germline, CDR1 is MRHNA and CDR2 is SNTAGT. CDR3 coding DNA: TGTGCCAGCAGAATAGAGGCAGGGGGCTCCTACACCGGGGAGCTGTTTTTT. Translation gives CASRIEAGGSYTGELFF.